The 11 T cell receptor beta chains below come from one sample, sequenced in a study of T-cell reconstitution after alpha-beta-depleted transplantation in children. A library of TCRbeta sequences, prepared with unique molecular identifiers, was generated. TCRdb independently ran MiXCR on the PCR reads; one entry per CDR3 protein. The table has a few hundred thousand distinct CDR3 sequences, approximately 11% seen once. The starting material was PBMCs, obtained before TCRalphabeta/CD19-depleted stem cell transplant. The receptors were gathered from a child in the first two years of life with acute myeloid leukemia, due to receive a stem cell transplant.

Ten or more counts support this clonotype. The chain combines TRBV4-1 with TRBJ1-2, with D possibly being TRBD1 (6 bases). Trimming shortened V by 4 bases and J by 0 bases, and 24 bases separated the two germline ends. The CDR3 totals 19 residues. Germline CDR1 is MGHRA and CDR2 is YSYEKL. The CDR3 loop reads CASSRWFIRGLPTNYGYTF. CDR3 nucleotide sequence: TGCGCCAGCAGCCGCTGGTTCATCAGGGGACTCCCGACTAACTATGGCTACACCTTC.

The V call is TRBV12-3 or TRBV12-4, the J call TRBJ1-5, with a possible D match to TRBD1 (5 bases). V lost 5 bases to trimming and J lost 5 bases, with 13 bases between them. This CDR3 has 14 residues. Written as DNA, the CDR3 is TGTGCCAGCAGTCCGGGGGGAAGTTATCAGCCCCAGCATTTT. Translation gives CASSPGGSYQPQHF.

This clonotype was seen at least ten times. V gene TRBV20-1 combines with J gene TRBJ2-7; D not certain. The CDR3 is made up of 11 amino acids. CDR1 and CDR2 from the germline V gene are DFQATT and SNEGSKA (reference sequence). Trimming cost V 5 bases and J 0 bases, with 5 bases left between them. Written as DNA, the CDR3 is TGCAGTGCTTGGGTCTCCTACGAGCAGTACTTC. Amino acids: CSAWVSYEQYF.

This clonotype was recorded many times. This chain links TRBV12-3 or TRBV12-4 with TRBJ2-5; no reliable D call. Trimming took off 3 bases at V and 2 bases at J, with 7 bases between the two ends. The CDR3 spans 13 residues. For the CDR3, the DNA is TGTGCCAGCAGTTTGCACTTGCAAGAGACCCAGTACTTC. Protein product: CASSLHLQETQYF.

This clonotype came up many times. The J gene is TRBJ1-1, the V gene TRBV6-2 or TRBV6-3; D not certain. V lost 11 bases and J lost 6, with 19 bases in between. CDR3 length: 13 residues. From germline, CDR1 is MNHEY and CDR2 SVGEGT. The CDR3 region has the DNA TGTGCCTCTCGGACTCCATTACGGGCTGAAGCTTTCTTT. Translated: CASRTPLRAEAFF.

Comments on this clonotype: With a much larger clone just one base away, this may be a read error. The V gene is TRBV6-1, the J gene TRBJ2-2, with D tentatively TRBD2 (6 bases). The length of the CDR3 is 13 residues. The germline gives CDR1 MNHNS, CDR2 SASEGT. The CDR3 here is CASRGSNTGGLFF. CDR3 sequence (DNA): TGTGCCAGCAGGGGCTCGAACACCGGGGGGCTGTTTTTT.

This clonotype was detected ten times or more. The chain employs TRBV28 and TRBJ1-2; TRBD1 agrees at 8 bases. CDR1 MDHEN and CDR2 SYDVKM come from the germline V gene. There are 14 residues in the CDR3. Trimming removed 6 bases from V and 8 bases from J; junction bases left unmatched: 11. In DNA form, the CDR3 reads TGTGCCAGCAGGGGGAATCAGGGGGCGCTGGGCTACACCTTC. Protein: CASRGNQGALGYTF.

This clonotype was picked up many times. V is TRBV6-2 or TRBV6-3 and J is TRBJ1-5, with TRBD1 matching 8 bases. CDR1 is MNHEY, CDR2 SVGEGT, per germline. The length of the CDR3 is 13 residues. Losses at the gene ends were 8 bases for V and 5 bases for J; bases not matched to a gene: 5. As DNA, the CDR3 is TGTGCCAGCCGACAGGGGATTTATCAGCCCCAGCATTTT. It codes for CASRQGIYQPQHF.

The chain couples TRBV15 to TRBJ1-5; TRBD1 matches at 10 bases. This CDR3 comprises 17 residues. Trimming removed 1 base from V and 5 bases from J; junction bases left unmatched: 8. Germline values: CDR1 LNHNV, CDR2 YYDKDF (reference sequence). CDR3 residues: CATSRGLDRGYDQPQHF. In DNA, the CDR3 is TGTGCCACCAGCAGAGGTTTGGACAGGGGGTATGATCAGCCCCAGCATTTT.

The table lists this clonotype with a count of one. Given a much more abundant clone one base away, this may be a read error. The chain carries TRBV5-1 and TRBJ1-4; TRBD1 is a possible D gene (5 bases). The CDR3 extends over 14 amino acids. Germline V gene lookup returns CDR1 SGHRS and CDR2 YFSETQ. The CDR3 region has the DNA TGCGCCGGCAGCTCGCAGGGTTTTTGGGAAAAACTGTTTTTT. Its translation: CAGSSQGFWEKLFF.

This clonotype appeared many times. The rearrangement uses TRBV2 and TRBJ2-7; D remains unclear. The CDR3 runs to 14 residues. V lost 8 bases and J 3 bases, leaving 17 bases between the germline ends. Looked up from germline, CDR1 is SNHLY and CDR2 is FYNNEI. Written as DNA, the CDR3 is TGTGCCAGCTCCGTGGTAGCAGAATTCTACGAGCAGTACTTC. As protein: CASSVVAEFYEQYF.